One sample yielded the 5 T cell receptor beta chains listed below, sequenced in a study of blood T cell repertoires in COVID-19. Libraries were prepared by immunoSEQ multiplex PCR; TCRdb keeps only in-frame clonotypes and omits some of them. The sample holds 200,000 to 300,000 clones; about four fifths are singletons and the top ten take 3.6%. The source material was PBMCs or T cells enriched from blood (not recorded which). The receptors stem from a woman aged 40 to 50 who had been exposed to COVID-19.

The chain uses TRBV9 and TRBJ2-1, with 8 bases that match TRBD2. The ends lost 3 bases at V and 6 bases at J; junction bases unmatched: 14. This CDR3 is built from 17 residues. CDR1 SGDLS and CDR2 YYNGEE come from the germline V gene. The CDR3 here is CASSARGAGDVSNEQFF. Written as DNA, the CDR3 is TGTGCCAGCAGCGCTCGGGGAGCGGGGGATGTTAGCAATGAGCAGTTCTTC.

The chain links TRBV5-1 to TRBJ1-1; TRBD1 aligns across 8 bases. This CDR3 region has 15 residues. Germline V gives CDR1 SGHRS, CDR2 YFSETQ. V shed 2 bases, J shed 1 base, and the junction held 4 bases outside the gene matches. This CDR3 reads CASSFNTGGNTEAFF. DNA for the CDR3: TGCGCCAGCAGCTTTAATACAGGGGGGAACACTGAAGCTTTCTTT.

DNA of the CDR3: TGTGCCAGCAGCTCCAGCGGAGGAAACTATGGCTACACCTTC. Translating gives CASSSSGGNYGYTF. The rearrangement links TRBV7-9 to TRBJ1-2, with unresolved D. This CDR3 is built from 14 residues. The V gene's germline CDR1 is SEHNR and CDR2 FQNEAQ (reference sequence). V lost 4 bases and J lost 2, with 11 bases in between.

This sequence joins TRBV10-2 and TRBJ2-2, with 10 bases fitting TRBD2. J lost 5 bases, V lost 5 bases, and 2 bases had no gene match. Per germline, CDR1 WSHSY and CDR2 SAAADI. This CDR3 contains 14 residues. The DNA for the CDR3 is TGCGCCAGCAGTTCTAGCGGGGGAACCGGGGAGCTGTTTTTT. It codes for CASSSSGGTGELFF.

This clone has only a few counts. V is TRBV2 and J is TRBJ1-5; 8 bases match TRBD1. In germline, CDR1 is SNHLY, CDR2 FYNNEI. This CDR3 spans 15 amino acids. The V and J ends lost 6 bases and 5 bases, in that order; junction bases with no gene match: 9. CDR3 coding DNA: TGTGCCAGCAGACCTGGACAGGGAAGTTATCAGCCCCAGCATTTT. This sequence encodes CASRPGQGSYQPQHF.